This TCR beta chain was sequenced during a study of OX40 agonist ivuxolimab in advanced cancers. Turning to the study itself: Ivuxolimab was administered intravenously to patients at 0.01 to 10 mg/kg every 2 weeks. Eligibility rules accepted prior anti-PD-1, anti-PD-L1 or anti-CTLA-4 therapy, and over 30% had some. Study conclusions and caveats: Expanded clones were, on average, more numerous among CD8+ T cells than CD4+.

After removal of 4 bases from V and 4 bases from J, the junction contained 4 bases not matched to a gene. This CDR3 has 14 residues. CDR1 and CDR2 (germline): MGHDK, SYGVNS. With regard to this clone: Its matching antigen is unknown.

Assay used: immunoSEQ multiplex PCR; TCRdb lists only in-frame clones, some missing. The sample holds around 35,000 clones, approximately 82% seen once. Source: CD4+ or CD8+ T cells sorted from blood, taken in a trial of the OX40 agonist ivuxolimab. This clonotype originated in an adult with an advanced solid tumor such as melanoma, head and neck, liver or kidney cancer. This sequence joins TRBV25-1 and TRBJ2-1; 7 bases align to TRBD2. The CDR3 is CASSGSGAYNEQFF. DNA of the CDR3: TGTGCCAGCAGTGGCAGCGGGGCATACAATGAGCAGTTCTTC.